This is a list of T cell receptor beta chains from one sample in a study of blood T cell repertoires in COVID-19. The method was immunoSEQ multiplex PCR; TCRdb's version includes in-frame clones alone and lacks a portion of them. The sample contains hundreds of thousands of clones, roughly 80% of which appear only once. Sequencing was done on a sample of PBMCs or T cells enriched from blood (not recorded which). The origin of the receptors is a woman aged 45 to 65 who had been exposed to COVID-19. Each CDR3 is given with its conserved first and last residue. Each record gives: J gene, clone size, V gene, D gene, CDR3 length, CDR3 DNA, CDR3 protein. D genes are given only for firm matches. For some rows the clone size is stated as once, few or many, or as a class when expanded; others skip it.

>TRBJ1-6|NA|TRBV18|TRBD1|15
TGTGCCAGCTCATCCCGGACAGGGCTGGGTTCACCCCTCCACTTT
CASSSRTGLGSPLHF
>TRBJ2-2|NA|TRBV27|TRBD1|15
TGTGCCAGCAGTCCTCGGACAGGGGGAACCGGGGAGCTGTTTTTT
CASSPRTGGTGELFF
>TRBJ2-3|NA|TRBV5-4|NA|15
TGTGCCAGCACCGACGGGGGGCCTCTAACAGATACGCAGTATTTT
CASTDGGPLTDTQYF
>TRBJ2-5|NA|TRBV7-6|TRBD1|16
TGTGCCAGCAGCGCGCGACAGGGATGGGGGCGCGAGACCCAGTACTTC
CASSARQGWGRETQYF
>TRBJ1-1|NA|TRBV19|TRBD1|15
TGTGCCAGTAGTACCCGGCTAGGGGGCGGCACTGAAGCTTTCTTT
CASSTRLGGGTEAFF
>TRBJ1-2|once|TRBV15|NA|13
TGTGCCACCAGCAGCGGCGGAAACTATGGCTACACCTTC
CATSSGGNYGYTF
>TRBJ2-2|NA|TRBV6-5|TRBD2|15
TGTGCCAGCAGGGCTACTAGCGGGGGTCCCGGGGAGCTGTTTTTT
CASRATSGGPGELFF
>TRBJ1-2|NA|TRBV7-9|NA|14
TGTGCCAGCAGCCCCGACCTAGCTAACTATGGCTACACCTTC
CASSPDLANYGYTF
>TRBJ1-1|NA|TRBV12-3/TRBV12-4|NA|12
TGTGCCAGCAGCTCAGGGTACACTGAAGCTTTCTTT
CASSSGYTEAFF
>TRBJ2-7|NA|TRBV28|NA|14
TGTGCCAGCAGTTTGGGCGGGCGCTCCTACGAGCAGTACTTC
CASSLGGRSYEQYF
>TRBJ2-7|NA|TRBV5-1|NA|13
TGCGCCAGCAGACCCGCCGGGGGCTACGAGCAGTACTTC
CASRPAGGYEQYF
>TRBJ1-5|NA|TRBV6-5|NA|13
TGTGCCAGTCAGACAGACCCCAATCAGCCCCAGCATTTT
CASQTDPNQPQHF
>TRBJ1-5|NA|TRBV18|NA|13
TGTGCCAGCTCACCAGGGCTCAATCAGCCCCAGCATTTT
CASSPGLNQPQHF
>TRBJ2-2|NA|TRBV7-7|TRBD1|15
TGTGCCAGCAGCCAGGGGGCGCGGGACACCGGGGAGCTGTTTTTT
CASSQGARDTGELFF
>TRBJ1-2|NA|TRBV23-1|NA|14
TGCGCCAGCAGTCAATCCCCCGTTAAGCATGGCTACACCTTC
CASSQSPVKHGYTF
>TRBJ2-6|NA|TRBV5-4|TRBD1|15
TGTGCCAGCACTGTAACAGGGGAAGGGGCCAACGTCCTGACTTTC
CASTVTGEGANVLTF
>TRBJ2-3|NA|TRBV3-1/TRBV3-2|TRBD2|18
TGTGCCAGCAGCCAAAGTAAGGCGGGGGGCACCGGTGGGGATACGCAGTATTTT
CASSQSKAGGTGGDTQYF
>TRBJ2-7|once|TRBV5-1|TRBD1|18
TGCGCCAGCAGCGCCCGAACCGGGACAGGATCAAGCTCCTACGAGCAGTACTTC
CASSARTGTGSSSYEQYF
>TRBJ2-3|few|TRBV24-1|TRBD1|15
TGTGCCACCAGTGCAGACAGGGGGAGAACAGATACGCAGTATTTT
CATSADRGRTDTQYF
>TRBJ1-3|NA|TRBV6-6|NA|13
TGTGCCAGCAGTTACTCGGAGGGGTTGGCTTTTATTTTT
CASSYSEGLAFIF
>TRBJ2-5|NA|TRBV2|TRBD2|13
TGTGCCTTAACGCGGGAGTCTCGGGAGACCCAGTACTTC
CALTRESRETQYF
>TRBJ2-1|NA|TRBV10-3|TRBD2|15
TGTGCCATCAGGTCTAGCGGGGGGCAGTACAATGAGCAGTTCTTC
CAIRSSGGQYNEQFF
>TRBJ2-3|NA|TRBV11-3|NA|11
TGTGCCAGCAGCAGGGGGGATACGCAGTATTTT
CASSRGDTQYF
>TRBJ2-7|NA|TRBV27|TRBD1|13
TGTGCCAGCAGCCGGGACAGGGCCTACGAGCAGTACTTC
CASSRDRAYEQYF
>TRBJ2-1|NA|TRBV6-5|NA|14
TGTGCCAGCAGTTACCAACAGGGTCGCACCGAGCAGTTCTTC
CASSYQQGRTEQFF
>TRBJ1-2|NA|TRBV19|TRBD1|16
TGTGCCAGTAGTACACCAGGGACAGGGGCGAGGAGCGGCTACACCTTC
CASSTPGTGARSGYTF
>TRBJ2-7|NA|TRBV13|NA|15
TGTGCCAGCAGCTCTCTGCAGGGTCTAAGCTACGAGCAGTACTTC
CASSSLQGLSYEQYF
>TRBJ1-2|NA|TRBV19|NA|18
TGTGCCAGTAGTATTGCGCGGTCGGCTCCTGGAGGCAACTATGGCTACACCTTC
CASSIARSAPGGNYGYTF
>TRBJ1-5|NA|TRBV27|TRBD1|14
TGTGCCAGCGGACAGGGGGCGGGCAATCAGCCCCAGCATTTT
CASGQGAGNQPQHF
>TRBJ2-5|NA|TRBV29-1|NA|12
TGCAGCGTGGGGGGGGGCTTCGAGACCCAGTACTTC
CSVGGGFETQYF
>TRBJ2-2|NA|TRBV7-3|TRBD2|16
TGTGCCAGCAGCCGCCGGGGGGGCACGCTCACCGGGGAGCTGTTTTTT
CASSRRGGTLTGELFF
>TRBJ2-7|NA|TRBV27|NA|15
TGTGCCAGCAGTTTGACACGGGGGGCAGGATACGAGCAGTACTTC
CASSLTRGAGYEQYF
>TRBJ2-3|NA|TRBV19|NA|15
TGTGCCAGTAGTATAGCAGGGGTTAGTGGAGATACGCAGTATTTT
CASSIAGVSGDTQYF
>TRBJ1-1|once|TRBV5-1|NA|15
TGCGCCAGCAGCTTGGATGAGGGCCCGAGCACTGAAGCTTTCTTT
CASSLDEGPSTEAFF
>TRBJ1-2|NA|TRBV5-4|NA|14
TGTGCCAGCAGCTTGACTGTAGCCTTGGATGGCTACACCTTC
CASSLTVALDGYTF
>TRBJ2-7|NA|TRBV24-1|TRBD2|15
TGTGCCACCAGTGATACGGGACTAGGCCAAGGAGAGCAGTACTTC
CATSDTGLGQGEQYF
>TRBJ1-1|NA|TRBV28|NA|17
TGTGCCAGCAATACTAGGGGGGGCCTCCCGTGGGACACTGAAGCTTTCTTT
CASNTRGGLPWDTEAFF
>TRBJ2-5|NA|TRBV24-1|NA|13
TGTGCCACCAGTGACACCCCGAGAGGGACCCAGTACTTC
CATSDTPRGTQYF
>TRBJ1-2|NA|TRBV27|TRBD1|12
TGTGCCAGCAGGACAGGGTTTTATGGCTACACCTTC
CASRTGFYGYTF
>TRBJ2-2|NA|TRBV7-8|NA|13
TGTGCCAGCAGCTTAGGAGGCACCGGGGAGCTGTTTTTT
CASSLGGTGELFF
>TRBJ2-3|once|TRBV3-1/TRBV3-2|TRBD2|15
TGTGCCAGCAGCCGCCTACGGGGGGAAGCAGATACGCAGTATTTT
CASSRLRGEADTQYF
>TRBJ2-6|NA|TRBV24-1|TRBD1|15
TGTGCCACCAGTGCCACAGGGGCCCGGGCCAACGTCCTGACTTTC
CATSATGARANVLTF
>TRBJ2-7|few|TRBV4-1|TRBD1|14
TGCGCCAGCAGCAGGGGACAGGGCAAAGACGAGCAGTACTTC
CASSRGQGKDEQYF
>TRBJ1-1|NA|TRBV24-1|TRBD1|13
TGTGCCACCAGTGCGGAGGGGGCTACTGAAGCTTTCTTT
CATSAEGATEAFF
>TRBJ1-1|NA|TRBV5-1|TRBD1|14
TGCGCCAGCAGCTTGGATATGGGACAGGGGGAAGCTTTCTTT
CASSLDMGQGEAFF
>TRBJ2-1|NA|TRBV30|TRBD2|14
TGTGCCTGGTCTAGCGGTTCGGGCCACAATGAGCAGTTCTTC
CAWSSGSGHNEQFF
>TRBJ2-7|NA|TRBV10-3|NA|14
TGTGCCACAAAGCGAGAGACAGACTCCTACGAGCAGTACTTC
CATKRETDSYEQYF
>TRBJ2-7|NA|TRBV14|NA|13
TGTGCCAGCAGCCTCTTTGCAGGGTTCGAGCAGTACTTC
CASSLFAGFEQYF
>TRBJ1-2|NA|TRBV4-1|NA|15
TGCGCCAGCAGCCAAGATCGCACAGCTTACTATGGCTACACCTTC
CASSQDRTAYYGYTF
>TRBJ1-1|NA|TRBV11-1|NA|15
TGTGCCAGCAGCAAATCGCAGGGGCGTCAAACTGAAGCTTTCTTT
CASSKSQGRQTEAFF
>TRBJ2-1|NA|TRBV13|NA|14
TGTGCCAGCTCCGAGCAGGACTCCTACAATGAGCAGTTCTTC
CASSEQDSYNEQFF
>TRBJ1-1|NA|TRBV19|TRBD1|14
TGTGCCAGTACTATTAACAGGGGACCTTCTGAAGCTTTCTTT
CASTINRGPSEAFF